The T cell receptor (beta chain) described here comes from a study of T cells after yellow fever vaccination. Turning to the study itself: For low cell numbers, libraries were made with SMART-Seq v4 Ultra Low Input.

General study findings and limits: The CD4 compartment and the CD8 compartment contained a small share of clonotypes in common.

A few counts support this clonotype. The target antigen is unknown. TCRdb re-called the 5' RACE reads with MiXCR, one entry per CDR3 protein. Altogether some 550,000 distinct CDR3 sequences are present, about a fifth being singletons, with the ten largest covering approximately 14%. The CDR3 has 18 residues. The V end was cut by 0 bases, the J end by 4 bases, with 22 bases between. CDR1 SGHKS and CDR2 YYEKEE come from the germline V gene (reference sequence). The sequencing here drew on PBMCs, taken 15 days after the yellow fever booster vaccination. The TCR originated in a young man who received the YFV17D yellow fever vaccine. The V call is TRBV5-5, the J call TRBJ1-2, with D possibly matching TRBD1 (5 bases). CDR3 sequence: CASSLEYLPGLSGYGYTF. The CDR3 DNA reads as TGTGCCAGCAGCTTGGAATATCTACCGGGACTCAGTGGCTATGGCTACACCTTC.